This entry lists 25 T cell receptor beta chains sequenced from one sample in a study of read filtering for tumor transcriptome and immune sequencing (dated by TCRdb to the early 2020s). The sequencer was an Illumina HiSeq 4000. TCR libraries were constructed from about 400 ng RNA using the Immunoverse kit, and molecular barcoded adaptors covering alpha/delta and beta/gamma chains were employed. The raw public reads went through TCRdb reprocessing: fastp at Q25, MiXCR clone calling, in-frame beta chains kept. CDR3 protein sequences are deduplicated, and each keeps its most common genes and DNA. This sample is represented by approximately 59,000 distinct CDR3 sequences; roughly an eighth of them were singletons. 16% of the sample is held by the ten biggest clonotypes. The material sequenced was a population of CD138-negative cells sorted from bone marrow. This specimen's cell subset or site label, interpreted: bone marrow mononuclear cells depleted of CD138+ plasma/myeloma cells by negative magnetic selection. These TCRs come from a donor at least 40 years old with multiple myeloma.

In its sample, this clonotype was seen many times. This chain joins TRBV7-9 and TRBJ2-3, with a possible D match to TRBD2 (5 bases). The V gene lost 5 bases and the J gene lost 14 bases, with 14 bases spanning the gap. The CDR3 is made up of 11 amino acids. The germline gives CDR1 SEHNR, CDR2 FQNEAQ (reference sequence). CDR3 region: CASSPLDLRYF. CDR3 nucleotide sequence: TGTGCCAGCAGCCCATTGGACTTACGGTATTTT.

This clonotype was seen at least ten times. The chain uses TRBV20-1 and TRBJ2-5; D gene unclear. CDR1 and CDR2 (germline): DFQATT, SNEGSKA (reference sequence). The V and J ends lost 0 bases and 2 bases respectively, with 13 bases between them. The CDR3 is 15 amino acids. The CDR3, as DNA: TGCAGTGCTAGAGATCTGGCACAAGCGCAAGAGACCCAGTACTTC. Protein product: CSARDLAQAQETQYF.

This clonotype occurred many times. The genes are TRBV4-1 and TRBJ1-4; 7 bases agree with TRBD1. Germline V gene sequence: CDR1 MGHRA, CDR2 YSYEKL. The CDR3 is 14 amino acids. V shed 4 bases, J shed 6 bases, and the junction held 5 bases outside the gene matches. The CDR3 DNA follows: TGCGCCAGCAGCCCAGGGACAGTTTATGAAAAACTGTTTTTT. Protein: CASSPGTVYEKLFF.

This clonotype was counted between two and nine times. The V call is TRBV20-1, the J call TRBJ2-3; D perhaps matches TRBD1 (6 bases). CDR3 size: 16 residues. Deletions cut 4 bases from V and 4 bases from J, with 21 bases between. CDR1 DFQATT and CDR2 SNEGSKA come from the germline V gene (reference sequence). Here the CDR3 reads CSAKGLQGGDADTQYF. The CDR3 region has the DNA TGCAGTGCTAAGGGGCTACAGGGTGGGGATGCAGATACGCAGTATTTT.

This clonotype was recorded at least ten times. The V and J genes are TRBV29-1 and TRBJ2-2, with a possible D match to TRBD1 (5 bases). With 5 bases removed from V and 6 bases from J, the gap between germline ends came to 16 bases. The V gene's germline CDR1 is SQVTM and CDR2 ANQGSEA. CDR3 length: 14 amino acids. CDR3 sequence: CSVKMVGVAGELFF. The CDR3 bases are TGCAGCGTTAAAATGGTAGGGGTCGCCGGGGAGCTGTTTTTT.

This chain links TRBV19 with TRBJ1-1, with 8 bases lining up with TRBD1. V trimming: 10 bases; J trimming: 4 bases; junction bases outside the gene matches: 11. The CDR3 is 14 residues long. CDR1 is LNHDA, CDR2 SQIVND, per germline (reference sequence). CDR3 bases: TGTGCCACCGTGGGGCAGGGGGCGCGCACTGAAGCTTTCTTT. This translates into CATVGQGARTEAFF. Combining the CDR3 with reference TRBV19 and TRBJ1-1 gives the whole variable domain DGGITQSPKYLFRKEGQNVTLSCEQNLNHDAMYWYRQDPGQGLRLIYYSQIVNDFQKGDIAEGYSVSREKKESFPLTVTSAQKNPTAFYLCATVGQGARTEAFFGQGTRLTVV.

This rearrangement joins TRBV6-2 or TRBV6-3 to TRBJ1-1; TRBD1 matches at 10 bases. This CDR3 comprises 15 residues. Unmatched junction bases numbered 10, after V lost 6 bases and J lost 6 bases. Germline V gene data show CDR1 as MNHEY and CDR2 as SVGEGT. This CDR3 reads CASSPGGQGIAEAFF. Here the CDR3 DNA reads TGTGCCAGCAGCCCAGGGGGACAGGGGATCGCTGAAGCTTTCTTT.

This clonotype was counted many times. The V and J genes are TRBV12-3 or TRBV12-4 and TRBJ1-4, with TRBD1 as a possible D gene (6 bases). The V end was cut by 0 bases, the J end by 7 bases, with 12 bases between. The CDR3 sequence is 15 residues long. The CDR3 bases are TGTGCCAGCAGTTTAGCCCTAGCAGGGGCTGAAAAACTGTTTTTT. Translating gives CASSLALAGAEKLFF.

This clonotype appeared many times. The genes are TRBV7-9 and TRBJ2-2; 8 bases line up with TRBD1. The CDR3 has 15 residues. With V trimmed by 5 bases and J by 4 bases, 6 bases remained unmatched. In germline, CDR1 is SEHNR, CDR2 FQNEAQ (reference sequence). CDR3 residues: CASSGGQAGTGELFF. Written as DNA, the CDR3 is TGTGCCAGCAGCGGGGGACAGGCGGGCACCGGGGAGCTGTTTTTT.

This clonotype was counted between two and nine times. CDR3 DNA: TGTGCCAGCAGCCAAGATGGGCGGCCCTTGGCCCGAGAGACCCAGTACTTC. The encoded protein is CASSQDGRPLARETQYF. V is TRBV3-1 and J is TRBJ2-5; D is ambiguous. Trimming removed 0 bases at V and 4 bases at J, with 18 bases between. Germline V gene sequence: CDR1 LGHDT, CDR2 YNNKEL (reference sequence). This CDR3 is 17 amino acids long.

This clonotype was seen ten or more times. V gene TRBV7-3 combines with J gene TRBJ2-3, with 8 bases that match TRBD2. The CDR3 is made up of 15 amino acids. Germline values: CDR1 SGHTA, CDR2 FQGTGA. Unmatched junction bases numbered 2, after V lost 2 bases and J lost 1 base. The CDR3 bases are TGTGCCAGCAGCTTATCACTAGCGGGCACAGATACGCAGTATTTT. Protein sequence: CASSLSLAGTDTQYF.

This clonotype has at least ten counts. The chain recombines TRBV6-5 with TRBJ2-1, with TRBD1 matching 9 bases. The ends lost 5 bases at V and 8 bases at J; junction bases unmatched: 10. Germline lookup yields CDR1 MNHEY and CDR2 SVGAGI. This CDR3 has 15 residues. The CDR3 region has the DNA TGTGCCAGCAGTAAACAGGGGGCTAGAGGATATGAGCAGTTCTTC. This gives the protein CASSKQGARGYEQFF.

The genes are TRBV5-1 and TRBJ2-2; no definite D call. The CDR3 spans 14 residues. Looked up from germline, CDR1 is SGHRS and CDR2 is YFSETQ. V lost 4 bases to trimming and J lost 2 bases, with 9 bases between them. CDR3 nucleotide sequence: TGCGCCAGCAGCCCGGCTGGTAACACCGGGGAGCTGTTTTTT. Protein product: CASSPAGNTGELFF.

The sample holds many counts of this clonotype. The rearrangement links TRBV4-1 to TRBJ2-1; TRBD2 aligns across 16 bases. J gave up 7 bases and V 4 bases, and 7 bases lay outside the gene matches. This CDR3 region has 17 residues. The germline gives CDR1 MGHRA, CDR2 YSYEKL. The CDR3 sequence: CASSRGGTSGGVNEQFF. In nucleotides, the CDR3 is TGCGCCAGCAGCCGGGGAGGGACTAGCGGGGGGGTTAATGAGCAGTTCTTC.

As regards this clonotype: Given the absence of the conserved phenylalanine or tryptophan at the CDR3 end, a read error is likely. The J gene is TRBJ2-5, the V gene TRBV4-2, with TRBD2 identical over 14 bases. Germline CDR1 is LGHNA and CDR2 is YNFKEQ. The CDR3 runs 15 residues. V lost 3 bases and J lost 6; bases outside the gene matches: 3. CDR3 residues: CASSHGTSGGQTQYS. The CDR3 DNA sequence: TGTGCCAGCAGCCATGGGACTAGCGGGGGCCAGACCCAGTACTCC.

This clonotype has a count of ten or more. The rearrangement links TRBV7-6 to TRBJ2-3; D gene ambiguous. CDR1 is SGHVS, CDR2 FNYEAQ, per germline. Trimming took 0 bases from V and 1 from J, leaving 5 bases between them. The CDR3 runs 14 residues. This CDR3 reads CASSLATGTDTQYF. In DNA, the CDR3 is TGTGCCAGCAGCTTAGCGACTGGCACAGATACGCAGTATTTT. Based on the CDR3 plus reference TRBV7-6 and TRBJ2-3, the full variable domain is GAGVSQSPRYKVTKRGQDVALRCDPISGHVSLYWYRQALGQGPEFLTYFNYEAQQDKSGLPNDRFSAERPEGSISTLTIQRTEQRDSAMYRCASSLATGTDTQYFGPGTRLTVL.

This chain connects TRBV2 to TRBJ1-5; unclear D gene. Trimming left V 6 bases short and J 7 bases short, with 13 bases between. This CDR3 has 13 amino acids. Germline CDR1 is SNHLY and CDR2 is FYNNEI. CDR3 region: CASRGREWQPQHF. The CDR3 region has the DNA TGTGCCAGCAGGGGGAGGGAATGGCAGCCCCAGCATTTT. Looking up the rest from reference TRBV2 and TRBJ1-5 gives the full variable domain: EPEVTQTPSHQVTQMGQEVILRCVPISNHLYFYWYRQILGQKVEFLVSFYNNEISEKSEIFDDQFSVERPDGSNFTLKIRSTKLEDSAMYFCASRGREWQPQHFGDGTRLSIL.

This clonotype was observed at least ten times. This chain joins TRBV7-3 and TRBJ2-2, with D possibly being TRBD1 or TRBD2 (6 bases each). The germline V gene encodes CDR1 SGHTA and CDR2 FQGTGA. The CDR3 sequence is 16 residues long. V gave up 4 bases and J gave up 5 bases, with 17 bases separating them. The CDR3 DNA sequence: TGTGCCAGCAGCTCAATGAGGAGGGGGAGGACCGGGGAGCTGTTTTTT. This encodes CASSSMRRGRTGELFF.

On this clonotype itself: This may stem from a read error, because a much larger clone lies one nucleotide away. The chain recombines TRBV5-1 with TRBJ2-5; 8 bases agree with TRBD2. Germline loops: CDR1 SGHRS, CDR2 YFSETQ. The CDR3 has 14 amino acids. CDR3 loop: CASGLARGGETQYF. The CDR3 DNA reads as TGCGCCAGCGGCTTGGCCCGGGGGGGAGAGACCCAGTACTTC.

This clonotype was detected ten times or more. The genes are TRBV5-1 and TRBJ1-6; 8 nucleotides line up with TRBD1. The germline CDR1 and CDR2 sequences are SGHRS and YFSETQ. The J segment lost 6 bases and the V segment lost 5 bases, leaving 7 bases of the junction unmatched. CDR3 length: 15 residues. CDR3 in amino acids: CASSQTGDSNSPLHF. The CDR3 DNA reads TGCGCCAGCAGTCAGACAGGGGATAGTAATTCACCCCTCCACTTT. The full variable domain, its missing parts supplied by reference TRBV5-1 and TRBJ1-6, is KAGVTQTPRYLIKTRGQQVTLSCSPISGHRSVSWYQQTPGQGLQFLFEYFSETQRNKGNFPGRFSGRQFSNSRSEMNVSTLELGDSALYLCASSQTGDSNSPLHFGNGTRLTVT.

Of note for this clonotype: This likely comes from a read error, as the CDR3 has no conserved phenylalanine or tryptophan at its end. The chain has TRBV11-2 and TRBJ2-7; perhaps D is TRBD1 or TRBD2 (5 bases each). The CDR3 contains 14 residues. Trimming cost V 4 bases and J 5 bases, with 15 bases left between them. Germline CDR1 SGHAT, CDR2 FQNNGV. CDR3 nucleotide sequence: TGTGCCAGCAGCTGGTTCAGGGAGCGCCACGAGCAGTACCTC. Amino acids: CASSWFRERHEQYL.

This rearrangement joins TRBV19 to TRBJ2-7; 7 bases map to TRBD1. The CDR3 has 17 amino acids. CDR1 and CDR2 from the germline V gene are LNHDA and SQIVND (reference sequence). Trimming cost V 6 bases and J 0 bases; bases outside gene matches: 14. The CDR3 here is CASRRGGPLQGSYEQYF. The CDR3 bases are TGTGCCAGTAGGCGAGGGGGCCCATTACAGGGCTCCTACGAGCAGTACTTC.

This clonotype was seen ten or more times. CDR3: CASSPQQGGLYGYTF. As DNA, the CDR3 is TGTGCCAGCAGCCCGCAACAGGGGGGGCTTTATGGCTACACCTTC. The chain combines TRBV11-2 with TRBJ1-2; 8 nucleotides agree with TRBD1. J gave up 5 bases and V 5 bases, and 10 bases lay outside the gene matches. Germline CDR1 is SGHAT and CDR2 is FQNNGV. The length of the CDR3 is 15 residues. The whole variable domain, remainder taken from reference TRBV11-2 and TRBJ1-2, is EAGVAQSPRYKIIEKRQSVAFWCNPISGHATLYWYQQILGQGPKLLIQFQNNGVVDDSQLPKDRFSAERLKGVDSTLKIQPAKLEDSAVYLCASSPQQGGLYGYTFGSGTRLTVV.

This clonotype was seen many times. The CDR3 region has the DNA TGCGCCAGCAGCTTGGAAACAGGTCAAGATGGCTACACCTTC. Translating it yields CASSLETGQDGYTF. The chain is built from TRBV5-1 and TRBJ1-2; a weak D match, TRBD1 (5 bases). Germline V gene sequence: CDR1 SGHRS, CDR2 YFSETQ. V was cut by 0 bases and J by 6 bases, with 12 bases left in between. This CDR3 is 14 amino acids long.

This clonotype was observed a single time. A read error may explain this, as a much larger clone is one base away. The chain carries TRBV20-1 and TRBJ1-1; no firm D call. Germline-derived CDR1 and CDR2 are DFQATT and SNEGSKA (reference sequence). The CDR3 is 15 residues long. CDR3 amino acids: CSARVSLGLNTEALF. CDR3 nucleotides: TGCAGTGCTAGAGTGTCACTTGGGTTGAACACTGAAGCTCTCTTT.